This T cell receptor beta chain was recovered during a study of blood T cell repertoires in COVID-19. Study details: The analysed material was cDNA or gDNA that came from T cells, B-cell-depleted T cells, or PBMCs.

This clone was found many times. J lost 10 bases, V lost 7 bases, and 8 bases had no gene match. Germline assignment: CDR1 LNHDA and CDR2 SQIVND (reference sequence). The CDR3 spans 12 residues. TCRdb's table, derived via immunoSEQ multiplex PCR, lists solely in-frame clones and lacks some. There are roughly 250,000 clones in the sample; around four fifths occur only once, and about 3.6% lies in the top ten. The chain recombines TRBV19 with TRBJ1-1; TRBD1 agrees at 8 bases. Sequencing input: PBMCs or T cells enriched from blood (not recorded which). The clonotype was recovered from a woman between 35 and 50 years old who had been exposed to COVID-19. The CDR3 spells CASTEQGVGAFF. CDR3 nucleotides: TGTGCCAGTACCGAACAGGGGGTGGGAGCTTTCTTT.